This T cell receptor beta chain was found in a study of shared clonotypes between healthy human individuals. V was clipped by 0 bases and J by 0 bases; unmatched bases: 9. Germline V gene data show CDR1 as GTSNPN and CDR2 as SVGIG (reference sequence). This CDR3 is built from 17 residues. The donors, all of them Caucasian adults, lived in Nashville, Tennessee. TCRdb's copy holds only in-frame clones and misses some; the assay was immunoSEQ multiplex PCR. The data hold 2,100,000 or so clones, with almost 96% observed a single time. The chain uses TRBV30 and TRBJ2-5; 8 bases line up with TRBD2. The receptor comes from a man aged 18 to 30 in good health. The sequencing sample was made of naive CD4+ T cells sorted from blood. Stated subset: CD45RA+ positively selected. The CDR3: CAWSVRAGEINQETQYF. CDR3 DNA sequence: TGTGCCTGGAGTGTAAGAGCGGGAGAAATCAACCAAGAGACCCAGTACTTC.